The 23 T cell receptor beta chains presented below share a single source sample, sequenced in a study of blood T cell repertoires in COVID-19. The table came from immunoSEQ multiplex PCR; TCRdb's copy has only in-frame clones and leaves some out. The sample shows 200,000 to 250,000 clones, around 90% of them seen only once. Sequencing was performed on peripheral blood. These receptors were taken from a woman under 30 who had recovered from COVID-19.

The chain links TRBV7-9 to TRBJ2-7; D perhaps matches TRBD1 (6 bases). Germline V lookup: CDR1 SEHNR, CDR2 FQNEAQ (reference sequence). This CDR3 has 15 amino acids. The germline V and J ends were trimmed by 2 bases and 3 bases, with 14 bases remaining between them. CDR3 sequence (DNA): TGTGCCAGCAGCTTAACCGGGACAAGAAACTACGAGCAGTACTTC. This codes for CASSLTGTRNYEQYF.

The gene calls are TRBV6-2 or TRBV6-3 and TRBJ2-7; 10 nucleotides align to TRBD2. The V segment lost 6 bases and the J segment 2 bases; nucleotides outside the gene matches: 10. Per germline, CDR1 MNHEY and CDR2 SVGEGT. The CDR3 runs to 16 residues. The CDR3: CASSPLTSGAAYEQYF. CDR3 nucleotide sequence: TGTGCCAGCAGCCCCCTCACTAGCGGGGCCGCCTACGAGCAGTACTTC.

The CDR3 DNA follows: TGTGCCAGCAGCCCCGGACTAGCTGCGAACACCGGGGAGCTGTTTTTT. Its translation: CASSPGLAANTGELFF. This rearrangement joins TRBV13 to TRBJ2-2, with 8 bases fitting TRBD2. The CDR3 has 16 residues. The junction had 5 bases not matched to a gene; V was cut back by 5 bases and J by 0 bases. Germline assignment: CDR1 PRHDT and CDR2 FYEKMQ (reference sequence).

This chain joins TRBV30 and TRBJ2-7; TRBD1 agrees at 9 bases. The V gene's germline CDR1 is GTSNPN and CDR2 SVGIG (reference sequence). The CDR3 runs 16 residues. Germline trimming cut 2 bases from V and 3 bases from J; bases unmatched to any gene: 11. The CDR3 bases are TGTGCCTGGAGTAAAATAGTGGGACAGGGAAACTACGAGCAGTACTTC. Protein product: CAWSKIVGQGNYEQYF.

The V gene is TRBV5-1, the J gene TRBJ2-7; 7 nucleotides line up with TRBD1. Germline loops: CDR1 SGHRS, CDR2 YFSETQ. There are 16 residues in the CDR3. J lost 3 bases, V lost 1 base, and 10 bases had no gene match. This CDR3 is CASSLLVTGSSYEQYF. CDR3 in DNA: TGCGCCAGCAGCTTGCTAGTGACAGGGTCTAGCTACGAGCAGTACTTC. Variable domain in full (rest from reference TRBV5-1 and TRBJ2-7): KAGVTQTPRYLIKTRGQQVTLSCSPISGHRSVSWYQQTPGQGLQFLFEYFSETQRNKGNFPGRFSGRQFSNSRSEMNVSTLELGDSALYLCASSLLVTGSSYEQYFGPGTRLTVT.

CDR3 sequence (DNA): TGCAGTGCTAGTCCCAATACAGATACGCAGTATTTT. Translated, it gives CSASPNTDTQYF. V and J are TRBV20-1 and TRBJ2-3, with unresolved D. Germline values: CDR1 DFQATT, CDR2 SNEGSKA (reference sequence). Trimming took 3 bases from V and 3 from J, leaving 7 bases between them. The length of the CDR3 is 12 residues.

The V and J genes are TRBV30 and TRBJ2-3; 9 bases fit TRBD1. The CDR3 totals 14 residues. Germline V CDR1 and CDR2: GTSNPN, SVGIG (reference sequence). Germline trimming cut 4 bases from V and 2 bases from J; bases unmatched to any gene: 4. CDR3 sequence (DNA): TGTGCCTGGAACGACAGGGGGATCACAGATACGCAGTATTTT. Residues: CAWNDRGITDTQYF.

The chain couples TRBV18 to TRBJ1-1; D is unclear. The CDR3 is 12 amino acids. Germline V CDR1 and CDR2: KGHSH, LQKENI. V gave up 3 bases and J gave up 2 bases, with 4 bases separating them. CDR3 in amino acids: CASSPLNTEAFF. The CDR3 nucleotides read TGTGCCAGCTCACCCCTAAACACTGAAGCTTTCTTT.

DNA for the CDR3: TGTGCCAGCAGTTATTATCAGGGAAGCAGCTACGAGCAGTACTTC. Its protein product is CASSYYQGSSYEQYF. This chain joins TRBV6-5 and TRBJ2-7; a weak D match, TRBD1 (5 bases). The CDR3 totals 15 residues. The V end lost 3 bases, the J end lost 3 bases, and 15 bases lay between the germline ends. The germline V gene encodes CDR1 MNHEY and CDR2 SVGAGI.

The chain employs TRBV9 and TRBJ2-2; TRBD1 is a possible D gene (5 bases). Germline CDR1 is SGDLS and CDR2 is YYNGEE. V lost 1 base to trimming and J lost 6 bases, with 19 bases between them. This CDR3 has 17 amino acids. Here the CDR3 DNA reads TGTGCCAGCAGCGTAAATAACCCCGGACACCGCCCCGGGGAGCTGTTTTTT. Protein: CASSVNNPGHRPGELFF.

The rearrangement uses TRBV7-3 and TRBJ2-1; weak D call: TRBD2 (5 bases). The germline CDR1 and CDR2 sequences are SGHTA and FQGTGA. V dropped 1 base and J dropped 8 bases, with 12 bases sitting between them. This CDR3 is 14 amino acids long. CDR3 sequence reads: CASSLSGLGDEQFF. CDR3 sequence (DNA): TGTGCCAGCAGCTTAAGCGGGCTTGGGGATGAGCAGTTCTTC. The whole variable domain, filled in from reference TRBV7-3 and TRBJ2-1, reads GAGVSQTPSNKVTEKGKYVELRCDPISGHTALYWYRQSLGQGPEFLIYFQGTGAADDSGLPNDRFFAVRPEGSVSTLKIQRTERGDSAVYLCASSLSGLGDEQFFGPGTRLTVL.

J is TRBJ2-1 and V is TRBV30; 7 bases agree with TRBD1. The germline V gene encodes CDR1 GTSNPN and CDR2 SVGIG (reference sequence). There are 14 residues in the CDR3. V shed 4 bases and J 0 bases; nucleotides not matched to a gene: 3. CDR3 DNA: TGTGCCTGGAACAGGGGAAGCTCCTACAATGAGCAGTTCTTC. This gives the protein CAWNRGSSYNEQFF. Full variable domain (rest looked up from reference TRBV30 and TRBJ2-1): SQTIHQWPATLVQPVGSPLSLECTVEGTSNPNLYWYRQAAGRGLQLLFYSVGIGQISSEVPQNLSASRPQDRQFILSSKKLLLSDSGFYLCAWNRGSSYNEQFFGPGTRLTVL.

The chain uses TRBV12-3 or TRBV12-4 and TRBJ2-2, with D uncertain. This CDR3 region has 13 residues. Deletions cut 1 base from V and 6 bases from J, with 6 bases between. The CDR3 region has the DNA TGTGCCAGCAGTTTAGTAAGCCCCGGGGAGCTGTTTTTT. It specifies CASSLVSPGELFF.

This chain joins TRBV12-3 or TRBV12-4 and TRBJ1-2; weak D call: TRBD1 (5 bases). The CDR3 loop spans 11 amino acids. V lost 3 bases and J lost 7, with 6 bases in between. The CDR3 DNA sequence: TGTGCCAGCAGTTTGGGGGGTGGCTACACCTTC. This codes for CASSLGGGYTF.

This clone occurred once. V gene TRBV12-5 combines with J gene TRBJ1-1; unclear D gene. Trimming removed 1 base at V and 5 bases at J, with 14 bases between. This CDR3 has 15 amino acids. The germline V gene has CDR1 LGHNT and CDR2 FRNRAP. The CDR3: CASGLAASVRTEAFF. In nucleotides, the CDR3 is TGTGCTAGTGGTTTGGCGGCGAGTGTGAGGACTGAAGCTTTCTTT.

The V and J genes are TRBV2 and TRBJ1-1, with 7 bases aligning to TRBD1. Trimming took 4 bases from V and 0 from J; bases not matched to a gene: 5. The CDR3 runs to 15 residues. Germline CDR1 SNHLY, CDR2 FYNNEI. The CDR3: CASSGTGGMNTEAFF. In nucleotides, the CDR3 is TGTGCCAGCAGTGGGACAGGAGGGATGAACACTGAAGCTTTCTTT.

This chain uses TRBV7-7 with TRBJ2-3, with 8 bases identical to TRBD2. This CDR3 region has 15 residues. Germline V gene data show CDR1 as SSHAT and CDR2 as FNYEAQ (reference sequence). The V and J ends lost 1 base and 6 bases, in that order; junction bases with no gene match: 6. The CDR3 nucleotides read TGTGCCAGCAGCTTAGGTAGCGGGGCCGGGGATACGCAGTATTTT. It is translated as CASSLGSGAGDTQYF.

In its sample, this clone was seen once. This chain uses TRBV13 with TRBJ1-2; weak D call: TRBD1 (6 bases). Germline lookup yields CDR1 PRHDT and CDR2 FYEKMQ (reference sequence). The CDR3 covers 14 residues. The ends were cut back, 5 bases at V and 5 bases at J, with 15 bases in the middle. DNA for the CDR3: TGTGCCAGCAGCCTAAACAGGGCGAGGTATGGCTACACCTTC. It yields the protein CASSLNRARYGYTF. The full variable domain, in which reference TRBV13 and TRBJ1-2 provide the parts outside the CDR3, is AAGVIQSPRHLIKEKRETATLKCYPIPRHDTVYWYQQGPGQDPQFLISFYEKMQSDKGSIPDRFSAQQFSDYHSELNMSSLELGDSALYFCASSLNRARYGYTFGSGTRLTVV.

This rearrangement joins TRBV2 to TRBJ1-5; possibly TRBD1 for D (5 bases). Germline V gene sequence: CDR1 SNHLY, CDR2 FYNNEI. V lost 2 bases to trimming and J lost 9 bases, with 17 bases between them. The CDR3 spans 15 residues. The CDR3 spells CASSERSGRRGPQHF. The CDR3 coding sequence is TGTGCCAGCAGTGAAAGATCGGGCCGGAGGGGGCCCCAGCATTTT.

V gene TRBV4-3 combines with J gene TRBJ2-5; perhaps TRBD1 as D (6 bases). The CDR3 consists of 16 residues. The V end was cut by 0 bases, the J end by 4 bases, with 15 bases between. In germline, CDR1 is LGHNA, CDR2 YSLEER. For the CDR3, the DNA is TGCGCCAGCAGCCAAGACTACAGGGCGATAGGAGAGACCCAGTACTTC. Protein sequence: CASSQDYRAIGETQYF.

This chain uses TRBV27 with TRBJ2-1, with TRBD1 matching 7 bases. Germline V gives CDR1 MNHEY, CDR2 SMNVEV (reference sequence). V was pared by 3 bases and J by 10 bases, with 6 bases of the junction left unmatched. The CDR3 is made up of 13 amino acids. The CDR3 coding sequence is TGTGCCAGCAGTTTCCCAGGGGGTTTCGAGCAGTTCTTC. Translation gives CASSFPGGFEQFF.

This clone came up once. In DNA, the CDR3 is TGCGCCAGCAGCTTAATCCCGGGGGAGCGGGGTAGCTCCTACAATGAGCAGTTCTTC. This gives the protein CASSLIPGERGSSYNEQFF. The gene calls are TRBV5-1 and TRBJ2-1; TRBD2 agrees at 7 bases. This CDR3 has 19 amino acids. The V gene end was trimmed by 2 bases and the J gene end by 0 bases; junction bases not matched to a gene: 14. Germline V CDR1 and CDR2: SGHRS, YFSETQ.

Ten or more counts support this clone. V is TRBV18 and J is TRBJ1-5, with D unclear. The CDR3 totals 17 residues. V shed 4 bases and J shed 1 base, with 17 bases lying between them. The germline gives CDR1 KGHSH, CDR2 LQKENI. This CDR3 is CASSQATVLESNQPQHF. CDR3 nucleotide sequence: TGTGCCAGCTCACAAGCTACCGTCTTGGAGAGCAATCAGCCCCAGCATTTT.